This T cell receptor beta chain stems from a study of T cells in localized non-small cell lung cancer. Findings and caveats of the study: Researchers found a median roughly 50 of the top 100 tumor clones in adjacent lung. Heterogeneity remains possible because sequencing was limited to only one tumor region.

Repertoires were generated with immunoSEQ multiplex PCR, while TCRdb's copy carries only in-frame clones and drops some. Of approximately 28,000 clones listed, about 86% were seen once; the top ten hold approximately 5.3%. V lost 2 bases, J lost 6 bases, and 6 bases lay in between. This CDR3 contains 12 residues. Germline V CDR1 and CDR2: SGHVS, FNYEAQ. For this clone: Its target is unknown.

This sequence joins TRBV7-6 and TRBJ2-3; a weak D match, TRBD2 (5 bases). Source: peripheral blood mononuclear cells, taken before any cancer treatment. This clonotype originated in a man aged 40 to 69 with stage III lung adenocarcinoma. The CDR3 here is CASSLQRDTQYF. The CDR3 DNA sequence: TGTGCCAGCAGCTTACAGCGGGATACGCAGTATTTT. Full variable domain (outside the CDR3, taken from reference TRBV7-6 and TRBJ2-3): GAGVSQSPRYKVTKRGQDVALRCDPISGHVSLYWYRQALGQGPEFLTYFNYEAQQDKSGLPNDRFSAERPEGSISTLTIQRTEQRDSAMYRCASSLQRDTQYFGPGTRLTVL.